This T cell receptor beta chain was retrieved from a study of human versus mouse CDR3 diversity and MHC coevolution. For the study at large: The immunoSEQ assay reportedly detects one in 200,000 T cells. Study outcomes and limitations: Mice had fewer CDR3 deletions and insertions than humans on average. Humans had the largest estimated TCR beta repertoire, 1.5 million to 2 million clonotypes.

Naive CD4 T cells were sorted as CD45RO-negative, CD62L-positive. In regard to this clone: Antigen: not known.

V lost 3 bases and J lost 1, with 10 bases in between. This CDR3 is built from 14 residues. Germline V gene data show CDR1 as SGHDT and CDR2 as YYEEEE. The assay was immunoSEQ multiplex PCR, and TCRdb's table has in-frame clones only and misses some. The sample contains about 77,000 clones, 85% to 95% of which appear only once. Source material: naive CD4+ T cells from blood. The subset is: CD45RO-negative CD62L-positive naive CD4 T cells. The source is a person between 25 and 70 years old in good health. The rearrangement joins TRBV5-6 to TRBJ1-1; no definite D call. CDR3 DNA sequence: TGTGCCAGCAGCTCTCTAGGTGGGAACACTGAAGCTTTCTTT. As protein: CASSSLGGNTEAFF.